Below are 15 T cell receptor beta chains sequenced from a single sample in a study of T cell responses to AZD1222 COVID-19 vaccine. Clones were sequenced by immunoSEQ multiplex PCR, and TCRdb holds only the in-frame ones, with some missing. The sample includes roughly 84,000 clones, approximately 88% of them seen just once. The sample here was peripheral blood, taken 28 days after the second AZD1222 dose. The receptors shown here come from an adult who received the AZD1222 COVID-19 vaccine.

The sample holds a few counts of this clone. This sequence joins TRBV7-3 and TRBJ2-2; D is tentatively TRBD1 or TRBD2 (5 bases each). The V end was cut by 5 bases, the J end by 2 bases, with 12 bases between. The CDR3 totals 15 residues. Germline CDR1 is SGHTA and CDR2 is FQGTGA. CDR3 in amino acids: CASSTGTVNTGELFF. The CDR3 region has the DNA TGTGCCAGCAGCACTGGGACGGTAAACACCGGGGAGCTGTTTTTT.

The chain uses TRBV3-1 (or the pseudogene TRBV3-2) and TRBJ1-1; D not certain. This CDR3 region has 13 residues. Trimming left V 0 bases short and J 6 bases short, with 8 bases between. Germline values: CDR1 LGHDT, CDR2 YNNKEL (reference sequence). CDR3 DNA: TGTGCCAGCAGCCAAGAAGGAAACCCTGAAGCTTTCTTT. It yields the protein CASSQEGNPEAFF.

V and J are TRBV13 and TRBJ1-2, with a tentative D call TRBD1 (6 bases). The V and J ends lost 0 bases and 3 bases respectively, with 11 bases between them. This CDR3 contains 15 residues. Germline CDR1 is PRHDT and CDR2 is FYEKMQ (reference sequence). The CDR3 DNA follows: TGTGCCAGCAGCTTAGGCGGTACAGGGCACTATGGCTACACCTTC. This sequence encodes CASSLGGTGHYGYTF.

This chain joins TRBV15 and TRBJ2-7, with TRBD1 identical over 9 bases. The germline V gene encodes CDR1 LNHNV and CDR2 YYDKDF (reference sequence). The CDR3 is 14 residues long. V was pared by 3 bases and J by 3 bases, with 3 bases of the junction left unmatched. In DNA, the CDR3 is TGTGCCACCAGCAGGGACAGGGGAGTCTACGAGCAGTACTTC. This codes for CATSRDRGVYEQYF.

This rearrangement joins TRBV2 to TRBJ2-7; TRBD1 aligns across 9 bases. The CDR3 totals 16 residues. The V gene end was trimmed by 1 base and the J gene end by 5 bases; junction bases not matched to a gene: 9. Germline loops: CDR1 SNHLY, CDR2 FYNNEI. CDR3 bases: TGTGCCAGCAGTGAAGGAATTAGGACAGGGGAAGACGAGCAGTACTTC. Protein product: CASSEGIRTGEDEQYF.

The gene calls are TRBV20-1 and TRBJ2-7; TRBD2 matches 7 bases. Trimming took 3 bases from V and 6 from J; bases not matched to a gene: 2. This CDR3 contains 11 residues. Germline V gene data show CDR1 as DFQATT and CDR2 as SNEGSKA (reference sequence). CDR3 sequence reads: CSARGTTEQYF. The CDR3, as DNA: TGCAGTGCTAGGGGGACTACCGAGCAGTACTTC.

The CDR3 sequence is CASSLLAGYEQYF. The CDR3 region has the DNA TGTGCCAGCAGCTTACTAGCGGGGTACGAGCAGTACTTC. The chain is built from TRBV7-9 and TRBJ2-7; 9 positions agree with TRBD2. The CDR3 runs 13 residues. V gave up 2 bases and J gave up 4 bases; unmatched junction bases: 0. Germline V gene lookup returns CDR1 SEHNR and CDR2 FQNEAQ (reference sequence).

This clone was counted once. Here the CDR3 reads CASSLVQLAGGRDIQYF. CDR3 nucleotides: TGTGCCAGCAGCTTAGTCCAACTAGCGGGGGGGCGTGACATTCAGTACTTC. The V call is TRBV7-9, the J call TRBJ2-4, with 13 bases that match TRBD2. J was trimmed by 8 bases and V by 1 base; bases with no gene match: 8. The CDR3 is made up of 17 amino acids. Germline assignment: CDR1 SEHNR and CDR2 FQNEAQ (reference sequence).

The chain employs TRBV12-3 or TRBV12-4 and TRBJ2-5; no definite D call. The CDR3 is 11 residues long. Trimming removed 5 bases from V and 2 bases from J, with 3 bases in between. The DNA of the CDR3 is TGTGCCAGCAGTCCGCAAGAGACCCAGTACTTC. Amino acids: CASSPQETQYF.

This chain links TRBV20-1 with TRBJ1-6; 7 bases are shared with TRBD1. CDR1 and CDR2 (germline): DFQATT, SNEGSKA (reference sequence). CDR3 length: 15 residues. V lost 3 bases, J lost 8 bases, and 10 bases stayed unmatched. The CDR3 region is CSASPLDRADSPLHF. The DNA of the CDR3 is TGCAGTGCTAGTCCCTTAGACAGGGCGGATTCACCCCTCCACTTT.

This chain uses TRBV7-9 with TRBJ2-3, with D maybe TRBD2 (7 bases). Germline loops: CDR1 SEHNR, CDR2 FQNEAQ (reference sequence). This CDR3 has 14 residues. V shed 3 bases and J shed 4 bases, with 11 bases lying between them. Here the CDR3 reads CASSFGGPADTQYF. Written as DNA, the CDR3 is TGTGCCAGCAGCTTCGGGGGGCCGGCAGATACGCAGTATTTT.

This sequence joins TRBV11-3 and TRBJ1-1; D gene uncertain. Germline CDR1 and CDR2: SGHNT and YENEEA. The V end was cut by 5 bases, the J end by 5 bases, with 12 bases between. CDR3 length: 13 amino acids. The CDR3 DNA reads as TGTGCCAGCAGCACGGAGAGCAGAACTGAAGCTTTCTTT. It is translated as CASSTESRTEAFF. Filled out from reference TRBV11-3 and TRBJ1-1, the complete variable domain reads EAGVVQSPRYKIIEKKQPVAFWCNPISGHNTLYWYLQNLGQGPELLIRYENEEAVDDSQLPKDRFSAERLKGVDSTLKIQPAELGDSAVYLCASSTESRTEAFFGQGTRLTVV.

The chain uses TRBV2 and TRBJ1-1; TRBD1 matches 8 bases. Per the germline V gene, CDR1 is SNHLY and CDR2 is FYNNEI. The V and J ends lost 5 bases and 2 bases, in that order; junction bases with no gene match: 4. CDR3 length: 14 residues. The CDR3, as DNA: TGTGCCAGCAGTTTAGACAGGGGCAACACTGAAGCTTTCTTT. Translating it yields CASSLDRGNTEAFF. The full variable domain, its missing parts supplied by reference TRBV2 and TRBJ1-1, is EPEVTQTPSHQVTQMGQEVILRCVPISNHLYFYWYRQILGQKVEFLVSFYNNEISEKSEIFDDQFSVERPDGSNFTLKIRSTKLEDSAMYFCASSLDRGNTEAFFGQGTRLTVV.

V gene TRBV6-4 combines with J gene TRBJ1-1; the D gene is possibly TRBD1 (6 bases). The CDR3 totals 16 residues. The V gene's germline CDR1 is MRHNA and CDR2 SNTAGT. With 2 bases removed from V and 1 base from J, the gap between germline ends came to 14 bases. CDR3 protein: CASSDVEGERNTEAFF. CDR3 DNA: TGTGCCAGCAGTGACGTAGAGGGGGAACGGAACACTGAAGCTTTCTTT.

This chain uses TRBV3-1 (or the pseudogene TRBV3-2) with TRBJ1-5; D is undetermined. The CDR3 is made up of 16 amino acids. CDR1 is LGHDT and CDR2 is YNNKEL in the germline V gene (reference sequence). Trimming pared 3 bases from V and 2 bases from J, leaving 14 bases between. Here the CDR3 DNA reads TGTGCCAGCAGCCAGGGTGCGTCCGGGGGCAATCAGCCCCAGCATTTT. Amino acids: CASSQGASGGNQPQHF.